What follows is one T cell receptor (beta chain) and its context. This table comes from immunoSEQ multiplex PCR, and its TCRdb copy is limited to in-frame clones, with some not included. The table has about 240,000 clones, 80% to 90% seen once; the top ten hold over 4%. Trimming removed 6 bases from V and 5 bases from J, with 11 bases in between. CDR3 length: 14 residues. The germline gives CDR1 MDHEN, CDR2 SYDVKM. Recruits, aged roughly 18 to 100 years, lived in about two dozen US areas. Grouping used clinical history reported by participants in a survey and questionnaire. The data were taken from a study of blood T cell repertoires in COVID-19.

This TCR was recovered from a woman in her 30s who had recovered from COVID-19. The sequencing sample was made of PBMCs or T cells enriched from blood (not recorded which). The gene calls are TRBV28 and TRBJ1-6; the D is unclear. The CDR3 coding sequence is TGTGCCAGCAGCCCCACGAGGGATAATTCACCCCTCCACTTT. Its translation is CASSPTRDNSPLHF.